These T cell receptor beta chains were read from a single sample in a study of blood T cell repertoires in COVID-19. Assay: immunoSEQ multiplex PCR; the TCRdb copy retains only in-frame clones and omits some. The sample lists hundreds of thousands of clones; 90% were seen once. The sequenced material came from PBMCs or T cells enriched from blood (not recorded which). These receptor sequences come from a man between 60 and 75 years old who had recovered from COVID-19. Each CDR3 is given with its conserved first and last residue. D genes are given only for firm matches. A clone size is listed for some rows: how often the clone was seen (once, few, many), or a class if it is expanded.

- | 13 | TRBJ1-1 | TRBV7-3 | - | CASSSWGNTEAFF | TGTGCCAGCAGTTCCTGGGGCAACACTGAAGCTTTCTTT
- | 13 | TRBJ2-7 | TRBV12-3/TRBV12-4 | TRBD1 | CASRGQGKGEQYF | TGTGCCAGCAGGGGACAGGGGAAAGGCGAGCAGTACTTC
- | 14 | TRBJ2-5 | TRBV5-1 | - | CASAHPSQGETQYF | TGCGCCAGCGCCCACCCCTCCCAGGGAGAGACCCAGTACTTC
few | 14 | TRBJ2-7 | TRBV2 | - | CASMADRSSYEQYF | TGTGCCAGCATGGCGGATCGATCTTCCTACGAGCAGTACTTC
- | 17 | TRBJ2-1 | TRBV7-9 | TRBD2 | CASSKSPSGSVNNEQFF | TGTGCCAGCAGCAAAAGTCCTAGCGGGAGCGTCAACAATGAGCAGTTCTTC
- | 14 | TRBJ1-2 | TRBV19 | - | CASSIGRQLYGYTF | TGTGCCAGTAGTATCGGGAGGCAGCTGTATGGCTACACCTTC
- | 14 | TRBJ2-1 | TRBV5-1 | TRBD2 | CASRGLATNNEQFF | TGCGCCAGCAGGGGACTAGCTACAAACAATGAGCAGTTCTTC
- | 16 | TRBJ2-3 | TRBV5-1 | - | CASSLLPGSGTDTQYF | TGCGCCAGCAGCCTCCTTCCGGGGTCTGGCACAGATACGCAGTATTTT
- | 14 | TRBJ1-2 | TRBV6-5 | TRBD1 | CASRQGGANYGYTF | TGTGCCAGCAGGCAGGGGGGCGCTAACTATGGCTACACCTTC
- | 17 | TRBJ1-6 | TRBV5-1 | TRBD1 | CASSGGTGGSYNSPLHF | TGCGCCAGCAGCGGAGGGACAGGGGGCTCCTATAATTCACCCCTCCACTTT
- | 14 | TRBJ1-1 | TRBV12-5 | - | CASGLRQENTEAFF | TGTGCTAGTGGTCTCCGCCAGGAGAACACTGAAGCTTTCTTT
- | 14 | TRBJ1-1 | TRBV2 | - | CASSQGVGGPEAFF | TGTGCCAGCAGCCAGGGTGTGGGGGGACCCGAAGCTTTCTTT
few | 15 | TRBJ2-6 | TRBV4-2 | TRBD2 | CASSQDPGRANVLTF | TGTGCCAGCAGCCAAGACCCAGGGAGGGCGAACGTCCTGACTTTC
- | 15 | TRBJ2-7 | TRBV19 | - | CASSKTPGLNYEQYF | TGTGCCAGTAGTAAGACTCCAGGGTTAAACTACGAGCAGTACTTC
- | 17 | TRBJ2-1 | TRBV7-6 | TRBD2 | CASSRSLAGGKHNEQFF | TGTGCCAGCAGCCGGAGTCTAGCGGGGGGTAAACACAATGAGCAGTTCTTC
- | 15 | TRBJ2-7 | TRBV6-6 | TRBD1 | CASSYPRDRGREQYF | TGTGCCAGCAGTTACCCCCGGGACAGGGGACGCGAGCAGTACTTC
- | 14 | TRBJ1-5 | TRBV18 | TRBD1 | CASSPNRGNQPQHF | TGTGCCAGCTCACCAAACAGGGGAAATCAGCCCCAGCATTTT
- | 15 | TRBJ2-7 | TRBV5-1 | - | CASSALFASSYEQYF | TGCGCCAGCAGCGCCCTGTTCGCTAGCTCCTACGAGCAGTACTTC
- | 15 | TRBJ1-5 | TRBV10-3 | TRBD1 | CAISGQGVGNQPQHF | TGTGCCATCAGCGGACAGGGGGTCGGCAATCAGCCCCAGCATTTT
- | 17 | TRBJ1-3 | TRBV18 | TRBD1 | CASSSTPGQGVRNTIYF | TGTGCCAGCTCATCAACCCCGGGGCAGGGGGTTAGAAACACCATATATTTT
- | 13 | TRBJ2-7 | TRBV12-3/TRBV12-4 | - | CASSHTGIGEQYF | TGTGCCAGCAGTCACACAGGGATCGGCGAGCAGTACTTC
- | 14 | TRBJ2-2 | TRBV18 | - | CASSPQSETGELFF | TGTGCCAGCTCACCACAGAGCGAAACCGGGGAGCTGTTTTTT
- | 15 | TRBJ2-2 | TRBV18 | - | CASSPRDPGTGELFF | TGTGCCAGCTCACCACGTGACCCGGGTACCGGGGAGCTGTTTTTT
few | 13 | TRBJ1-6 | TRBV7-2 | - | CASSLTRPEALHF | TGTGCCAGCAGCCTAACACGGCCTGAGGCCCTCCACTTT
- | 15 | TRBJ1-1 | TRBV3-1/TRBV3-2 | TRBD1 | CASSQREAGGTEAFF | TGTGCCAGCAGCCAAAGGGAAGCAGGGGGGACTGAAGCTTTCTTT
- | 12 | TRBJ2-3 | TRBV6-5 | - | CASSLGTDTQYF | TGTGCCAGCAGTTTAGGCACAGATACGCAGTATTTT
- | 14 | TRBJ1-1 | TRBV3-1/TRBV3-2 | TRBD1 | CASSQENRGTEAFF | TGTGCCAGCAGCCAAGAGAACAGGGGCACTGAAGCTTTCTTT
- | 14 | TRBJ1-2 | TRBV3-1/TRBV3-2 | - | CASSPYQGSGGYTF | TGTGCCAGCAGCCCTTATCAGGGGTCGGGTGGCTACACCTTC
- | 17 | TRBJ1-6 | TRBV20-1 | TRBD1 | CSASAGQGSSYNSPLHF | TGCAGTGCTAGTGCGGGACAGGGGTCATCCTATAATTCACCCCTCCACTTT
once | 18 | TRBJ2-2 | TRBV5-6 | TRBD1 | CAIDGRGQGALRGGELFF | TGTGCCATCGACGGGCGGGGACAGGGGGCATTGAGAGGCGGGGAGCTGTTTTTT
- | 16 | TRBJ1-1 | TRBV19 | TRBD1 | CATKVLGQAFGAEAFF | TGTGCCACTAAAGTACTGGGACAGGCATTTGGCGCTGAAGCTTTCTTT
- | 19 | TRBJ1-3 | TRBV5-5 | - | CASSFGRAFESKRGNTIYF | TGTGCCAGCAGCTTTGGGCGGGCCTTTGAATCAAAGAGGGGAAACACCATATATTTT
- | 12 | TRBJ1-1 | TRBV19 | TRBD1 | CASSTGDTEAFF | TGTGCCAGCTCGACAGGGGACACTGAAGCTTTCTTT
- | 15 | TRBJ2-7 | TRBV19 | - | CASSIDVTTSYEQYF | TGTGCCAGTAGTATAGACGTCACTACTTCCTACGAGCAGTACTTC
- | 13 | TRBJ2-1 | TRBV7-7 | - | CASSLDAASEQFF | TGTGCTAGCAGCTTAGACGCGGCCAGTGAGCAGTTCTTC
- | 12 | TRBJ2-7 | TRBV2 | - | CASRTGFEEQYF | TGTGCCAGCAGGACAGGTTTTGAGGAGCAGTACTTC
- | 14 | TRBJ1-1 | TRBV6-5 | - | CASSYWSGSNEAFF | TGTGCCAGCAGTTACTGGTCAGGCTCTAATGAAGCTTTCTTT
once | 14 | TRBJ1-1 | TRBV7-9 | - | CASSLTQGNTEAFF | TGTGCCAGCAGCTTGACGCAGGGGAACACTGAAGCTTTCTTT
- | 13 | TRBJ2-2 | TRBV27 | TRBD1 | CASSPTGFGELFF | TGTGCCAGCAGCCCGACAGGGTTCGGGGAGCTGTTTTTT
- | 21 | TRBJ2-7 | TRBV7-3 | TRBD1 | CASSKPGQPAVLAARSYEQYF | TGTGCCAGCAGCAAACCGGGACAGCCAGCCGTCCTAGCCGCCAGATCCTACGAGCAGTACTTC
- | 13 | TRBJ1-1 | TRBV11-2 | - | CASSIGGGTEAFF | TGTGCCAGCAGCATCGGGGGGGGCACTGAAGCTTTCTTT
- | 15 | TRBJ2-5 | TRBV6-5 | - | CASSYSSIVQETQYF | TGTGCCAGCAGTTACTCGAGCATAGTACAAGAGACCCAGTACTTC
once | 13 | TRBJ1-5 | TRBV4-2 | - | CASSQEEAQPQHF | TGTGCCAGCAGCCAAGAGGAGGCTCAGCCCCAGCATTTT